A selection of T cell receptor beta chains follows, all from one sample in a study of blood T cell repertoires in COVID-19. Repertoires were generated with immunoSEQ multiplex PCR, while TCRdb's copy carries only in-frame clones and drops some. This table has 300,000 to 450,000 clones, 87% appearing once. Sequencing was performed on PBMCs or T cells enriched from blood (not recorded which). These receptors were obtained from a man between 40 and 49 years old in a cohort exposed to, infected with or recovered from COVID-19 (not recorded which). Each CDR3 is given with its conserved first and last residue. D genes are given only for firm matches. The listing skips clone size in some rows; elsewhere it reads once, few, many or a size class.

size	V	J	D	CDR3	DNA
-	TRBV15	TRBJ2-3	-	CATSRGHEDTDTQYF	TGTGCCACCAGCAGGGGCCACGAAGACACAGATACGCAGTATTTT
few	TRBV5-6	TRBJ2-7	TRBD1	CASSLGDRVHEQYF	TGTGCCAGCAGCTTGGGGGACAGGGTGCACGAGCAGTACTTC
-	TRBV7-9	TRBJ2-1	-	CASSLGGSSYSYNEQFF	TGTGCCAGCAGCTTAGGGGGCAGCTCCTACTCCTACAATGAGCAGTTCTTC
-	TRBV19	TRBJ1-3	TRBD1	CASSTPPDRGSGNTIYF	TGTGCCAGTAGTACCCCCCCGGACAGGGGTTCTGGAAACACCATATATTTT
-	TRBV5-6	TRBJ2-5	-	CASSLLEFETQYF	TGTGCCAGCAGCTTATTGGAGTTTGAGACCCAGTACTTC
-	TRBV29-1	TRBJ1-2	-	CSVVVPSVYGYTF	TGCAGCGTTGTAGTTCCTAGCGTATATGGCTACACCTTC
-	TRBV7-8	TRBJ2-3	-	CASSFNGDTQYF	TGTGCCAGCAGCTTTAACGGAGATACGCAGTATTTT
-	TRBV3-1/TRBV3-2	TRBJ2-3	TRBD2	CASSQDWGTSGTDTDTQYF	TGTGCCAGCAGCCAAGATTGGGGTACTAGCGGGACCGACACAGATACGCAGTATTTT
-	TRBV19	TRBJ1-1	TRBD1	CASSLRGQGTTSEAFF	TGTGCCAGTAGTCTCCGAGGACAGGGGACTACCTCTGAAGCTTTCTTT
once	TRBV2	TRBJ1-5	-	CASTKRGYNQPQHF	TGTGCCAGCACCAAACGGGGATACAATCAGCCCCAGCATTTT
-	TRBV5-8	TRBJ2-7	-	CASSFRPGPYEQYF	TGTGCCAGCAGCTTTCGGCCAGGCCCCTACGAGCAGTACTTC
once	TRBV6-1	TRBJ1-5	TRBD1	CASSENGGGNIQPQHF	TGTGCCAGCAGTGAAAACGGAGGGGGCAATATTCAGCCCCAGCATTTT
-	TRBV7-2	TRBJ1-5	-	CASSLDRTVQHF	TGTGCCAGCAGCTTAGATAGGACAGTCCAGCATTTT
-	TRBV9	TRBJ2-2	-	CASSVGTSVTGELFF	TGTGCCAGCAGCGTAGGAACCTCGGTCACCGGGGAGCTGTTTTTT
-	TRBV6-5	TRBJ1-6	TRBD1	CASSQGQGGSPLHF	TGTGCCAGCAGTCAGGGACAGGGCGGATCACCCCTCCACTTT
-	TRBV7-3	TRBJ2-1	TRBD2	CASSSPGTSGSSSYNEQFF	TGTGCCAGCAGCTCCCCCGGGACTAGCGGGAGTTCGTCCTACAATGAGCAGTTCTTC
-	TRBV4-2	TRBJ1-4	-	CASSQGRNRQTTNEKLFF	TGTGCCAGCAGCCAAGGGCGAAACCGACAGACAACTAATGAAAAACTGTTTTTT
-	TRBV30	TRBJ2-1	-	CAWSARGREQEEQFF	TGTGCCTGGAGTGCAAGGGGGAGGGAACAAGAAGAGCAGTTCTTC
-	TRBV28	TRBJ2-5	-	CATVGEETQYF	TGTGCCACGGTTGGGGAGGAGACCCAGTACTTC
few	TRBV25-1	TRBJ2-3	-	CASSDLAGLSTDTQYF	TGTGCCAGCAGTGACCTCGCGGGGCTTAGCACAGATACGCAGTATTTT
-	TRBV5-1	TRBJ1-3	TRBD1	CASSPGTEGNTIYF	TGCGCCAGCAGCCCAGGGACAGAGGGAAACACCATATATTTT
-	TRBV24-1	TRBJ1-5	-	CATSGDRYSNQPQHF	TGTGCCACCAGTGGAGACAGGTATAGCAATCAGCCCCAGCATTTT